This T cell receptor beta chain was documented in a study of spatial heterogeneity in lung cancer. Documented time point: blood at routine non-recurrence follow-up after resection. Whole RNA was taken from tumor, nontumor lung or frozen PBMC; it was then sequenced unsorted. The CDR3 has 15 residues. CDR1 is MNHEY and CDR2 is SVGEGT in the germline V gene. The V segment lost 6 bases and the J segment 0 bases; nucleotides outside the gene matches: 5. TCRdb reprocessed the 5' RACE reads with MiXCR, giving one entry per CDR3 protein. The profile shows 20,000 to 30,000 distinct CDR3 sequences, roughly 9.7% of them singletons.

This sample comprised PBMCs, obtained at follow-up. The TCR originated in a male donor with early-stage non-small cell lung cancer. The gene calls are TRBV6-2 or TRBV6-3 and TRBJ1-3, with 7 bases aligning to TRBD1. Here the CDR3 reads CASRSTGSSGNTIYF. The CDR3 nucleotides read TGTGCCAGCAGATCGACAGGGAGCTCTGGAAACACCATATATTTT.